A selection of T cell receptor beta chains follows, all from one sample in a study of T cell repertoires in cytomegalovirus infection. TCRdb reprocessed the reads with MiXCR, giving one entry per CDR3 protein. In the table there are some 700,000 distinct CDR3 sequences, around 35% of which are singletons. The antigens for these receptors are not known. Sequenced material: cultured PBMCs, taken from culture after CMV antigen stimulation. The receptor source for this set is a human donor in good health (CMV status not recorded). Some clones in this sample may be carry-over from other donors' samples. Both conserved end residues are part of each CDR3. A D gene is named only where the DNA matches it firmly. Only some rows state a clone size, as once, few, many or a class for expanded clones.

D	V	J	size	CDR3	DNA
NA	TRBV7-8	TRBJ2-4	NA	CASSFRLGQTKNIQYF	TGTGCCAGCAGCTTTCGCCTTGGGCAGACCAAAAACATTCAGTACTTC
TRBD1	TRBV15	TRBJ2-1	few	CATSRDHLVLWGQRYNEQFF	TGTGCCACCAGCAGAGATCACCTTGTTTTGTGGGGACAGAGATACAATGAGCAGTTCTTC
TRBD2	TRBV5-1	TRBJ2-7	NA	CASSAPGTSYEQYF	TGCGCCAGCAGCGCCCCCGGGACTAGCTACGAGCAGTACTTC
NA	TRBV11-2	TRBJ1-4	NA	CASSLGATEKLFF	TGTGCCAGCAGCCTTGGGGCTACTGAAAAACTGTTTTTT
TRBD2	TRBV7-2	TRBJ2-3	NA	CASSLEAGVLTDTQYF	TGTGCCAGCAGCTTAGAGGCGGGGGTCCTCACAGATACGCAGTATTTT
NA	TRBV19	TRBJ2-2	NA	CASSIVGRELVGELFF	TGTGCCAGTAGTATAGTGGGCCGGGAGTTGGTCGGGGAGCTGTTTTTT
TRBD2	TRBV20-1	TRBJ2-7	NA	CSAPGTSGYEQYF	TGCAGTGCCCCGGGGACTAGCGGGTACGAGCAGTACTTC
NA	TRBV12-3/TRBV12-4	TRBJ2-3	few	CASSLVNTQYF	TGTGCCAGCAGTTTGGTCAATACGCAGTATTTT
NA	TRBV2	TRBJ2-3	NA	CASSGLGGGTDTQYF	TGTGCCAGCAGTGGCCTCGGGGGTGGCACAGATACGCAGTATTTT
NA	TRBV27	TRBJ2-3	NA	CASSLVWADTQYF	TGTGCCAGCAGTTTAGTCTGGGCCGATACGCAGTATTTT
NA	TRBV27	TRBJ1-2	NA	CASRKDLNYGYTF	TGTGCCAGCAGGAAGGACTTAAACTATGGCTACACCTTC
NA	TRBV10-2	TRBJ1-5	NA	CASSESILMGNQPQHF	TGCGCCAGCAGTGAGTCGATACTCATGGGCAATCAGCCCCAGCATTTT
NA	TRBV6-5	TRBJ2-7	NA	CASTKNGATNPLEQYF	TGTGCCAGCACTAAGAACGGGGCGACTAACCCTCTCGAGCAGTACTTC
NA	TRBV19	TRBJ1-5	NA	CASSRQFYSNQPQHF	TGTGCCAGTAGTCGACAGTTTTATAGCAATCAGCCCCAGCATTTT
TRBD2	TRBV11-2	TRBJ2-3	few	CASSGRADTQYF	TGTGCCAGTAGCGGGAGGGCAGATACGCAGTATTTT
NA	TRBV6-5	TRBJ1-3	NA	CASSTHRISGNTIYF	TGTGCCAGCAGTACTCACAGAATCTCTGGAAACACCATATATTTT
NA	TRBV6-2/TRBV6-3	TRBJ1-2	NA	CASSYSAWDNSYGYTF	TGTGCCAGCAGTTACTCGGCCTGGGACAATTCCTATGGCTACACCTTC
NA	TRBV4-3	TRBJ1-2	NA	CASSQDAGGNYGYTF	TGCGCCAGCAGCCAAGATGCGGGAGGTAACTATGGCTACACCTTC
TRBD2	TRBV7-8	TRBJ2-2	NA	CASSILAGGNTGELVF	TGTGCCAGCAGCATATTAGCGGGGGGGAACACCGGGGAGCTGGTTTTT
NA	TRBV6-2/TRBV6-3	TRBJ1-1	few	CATRSSVGGGTEAFF	TGTGCCACCCGCAGCTCGGTGGGGGGAGGCACTGAAGCTTTCTTT
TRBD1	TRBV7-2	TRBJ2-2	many	CASSLRIDRGVSGELFF	TGTGCCAGCAGCTTGCGGATAGACAGGGGGGTGTCCGGGGAGCTGTTTTTT
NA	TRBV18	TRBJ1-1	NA	CASSYHRALDTEAFF	TGTGCCAGCTCCTACCACAGGGCTTTGGACACTGAAGCTTTCTTT
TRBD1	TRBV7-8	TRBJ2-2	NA	CASSEGASGELFF	TGTGCCAGCAGCGAGGGGGCATCCGGGGAGCTGTTTTTT
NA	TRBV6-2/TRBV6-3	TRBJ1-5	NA	CASSYGGVNQPQHF	TGTGCCAGCAGTTACGGTGGGGTCAATCAGCCCCAGCATTTT